These 22 T cell receptor beta chains were all obtained from the same sample, sequenced in a study of regulatory T cells in long-lasting Graves disease. The sample's time point: newly diagnosed GD, antithyroid drugs for less than 3 months. After RNA was extracted from PBMCs, the TCR library was made from it. Libraries of TCR beta came from iRepertoire HTBI primers plus Arm-PCR of CDR3 regions. TCRdb re-analysed the multiplex PCR reads in MiXCR, keeping a single row per CDR3 protein. The table shows 350,000 to 500,000 distinct CDR3 sequences, with less than 20% occurring only once. In addition, the sample was reused for a study of T cells in Graves' hyperthyroidism and ophthalmopathy.

The specimen comprised peripheral blood mononuclear cells (PBMCs), sampled at new diagnosis, from a patient treated with antithyroid drugs. The receptors were sampled from a woman aged 25 to 39 with Graves disease.

This clonotype was recorded many times. The chain couples TRBV28 to TRBJ2-7; 10 nucleotides agree with TRBD1. Germline CDR1 is MDHEN and CDR2 is SYDVKM. The CDR3 runs 17 residues. V dropped 5 bases and J dropped 2; count of bases not matched to a gene: 12. The CDR3, as DNA: TGTGCCAGCAGTCCCTCCGGGACAGGGGTTTTCCCCTACGAGCAGTACTTC. Translating it yields CASSPSGTGVFPYEQYF.

This clonotype was observed a few times. V and J are TRBV24-1 and TRBJ2-1; D remains unclear. The CDR3 is 16 residues long. Between the trimmed V and J ends, which lost 3 bases and 4 bases, there was a span of 15 bases. From germline, CDR1 is KGHDR and CDR2 SFDVKD. CDR3 residues: CATSDTSLTLYNEQFF. CDR3 coding DNA: TGTGCCACCAGTGATACCTCGCTAACCCTTTACAATGAGCAGTTCTTC.

This clonotype has only a few counts. V and J are TRBV6-1 and TRBJ2-1; TRBD2 aligns across 9 bases. Germline assignment: CDR1 MNHNS and CDR2 SASEGT. Losses at the gene ends were 10 bases for V and 8 bases for J; bases not matched to a gene: 12. The CDR3 runs 14 residues. The CDR3 coding sequence is TGTGCCACCGAAAAGGGACTAGCTAATGATGAGCAGTTCTTC. Translating it yields CATEKGLANDEQFF.

This clonotype was counted many times. This chain links TRBV9 with TRBJ1-1; 8 bases are a match to TRBD1. Trimming cost V 3 bases and J 3 bases; bases outside gene matches: 4. The germline V gene encodes CDR1 SGDLS and CDR2 YYNGEE. The CDR3 spans 14 residues. The CDR3 nucleotides read TGTGCCAGCAGCGCCTCAGGGGGCTACACTGAAGCTTTCTTT. The encoded protein is CASSASGGYTEAFF. Drawing the rest from reference TRBV9 and TRBJ1-1, the complete variable domain is DSGVTQTPKHLITATGQRVTLRCSPRSGDLSVYWYQQSLDQGLQFLIQYYNGEERAKGNILERFSAQQFPDLHSELNLSSLELGDSALYFCASSASGGYTEAFFGQGTRLTVV.

This chain joins TRBV7-9 and TRBJ2-1; D not resolved. The V end was cut by 0 bases, the J end by 8 bases, with 11 bases between. The germline V gene has CDR1 SEHNR and CDR2 FQNEAQ (reference sequence). This CDR3 comprises 14 residues. For the CDR3, the DNA is TGTGCCAGCAGCTTAGCGGGCAGTGGGGATGAGCAGTTCTTC. It translates to CASSLAGSGDEQFF.

About this clonotype: This may come from a read error, since a much larger clone is one base off. The chain is built from TRBV20-1 and TRBJ2-3, with 10 bases identical to TRBD2. The DNA matches TRBJ2-1 better at its end, which makes the J call doubtful. The CDR3 sequence is 15 residues long. Germline V lookup: CDR1 DFQATT, CDR2 SNEGSKA (reference sequence). In DNA, the CDR3 is TGCAGTGCTAGAAAAAGTACTAGCGGGAAGAACGAGCAGTTCTTC. This codes for CSARKSTSGKNEQFF.

A note on this clonotype: A much larger clone differs from this one at a single base, so this may be a read error. This chain connects TRBV12-3 or TRBV12-4 to TRBJ1-1, with D tentatively TRBD1 (6 bases). The CDR3 has 13 amino acids. The CDR3 DNA is TGTGCCAGCAGTTTGGCGGGGGACACTGAAGCTTCCTTT. Its translation is CASSLAGDTEASF.

At least ten counts were recorded for this clonotype. The chain couples TRBV28 to TRBJ1-1; D is ambiguous. The CDR3 is 12 residues long. Germline V gene data show CDR1 as MDHEN and CDR2 as SYDVKM. V was clipped by 6 bases and J by 5 bases, with 10 bases between them. CDR3 bases: TGTGCCAGCAGATCGGTCACAACTGAAGCTTTCTTT. This sequence encodes CASRSVTTEAFF.

This clonotype was counted between two and nine times. This CDR3 reads CASSIGTPNQPQHF. DNA for the CDR3: TGTGCCAGCAGCATCGGGACACCCAATCAGCCCCAGCATTTT. V gene TRBV7-9 combines with J gene TRBJ1-5, with D possibly being TRBD1 (6 bases). CDR3 length equals 14 residues. Trimming shortened V by 5 bases and J by 3 bases, and 11 bases separated the two germline ends. Germline CDR1 and CDR2: SEHNR and FQNEAQ (reference sequence).

This clonotype has at least ten counts. This chain uses TRBV9 with TRBJ2-1, with 10 positions matching TRBD2. The junction had 11 bases not matched to a gene; V was cut back by 1 base and J by 10 bases. Germline V CDR1 and CDR2: SGDLS, YYNGEE. The CDR3 totals 16 residues. The CDR3 is CASSVPSGRARSEQFF. As DNA, the CDR3 is TGTGCCAGCAGCGTACCCAGCGGGAGGGCCAGATCCGAGCAGTTCTTC.

The V and J genes are TRBV5-1 and TRBJ1-3; D not resolved. Trimming took off 3 bases at V and 2 bases at J, with 6 bases between the two ends. Germline values: CDR1 SGHRS, CDR2 YFSETQ. The length of the CDR3 is 13 residues. The CDR3 DNA is TGCGCCAGCAGCTGGACGCCTGGAAACACCATATATTTT. This sequence encodes CASSWTPGNTIYF.

Comment on this clonotype: A read error likely explains this, since a far larger clone differs by one base. The chain uses TRBV13 and TRBJ2-5; 11 bases map to TRBD1. Germline-derived CDR1 and CDR2 are PRHDT and FYEKMQ (reference sequence). V lost 5 bases to trimming and J lost 7 bases; unmatched junction nucleotides: 9. The CDR3 is made up of 15 amino acids. CDR3 region: CASSDEDRGPGTQYF. The CDR3, as DNA: TGTGCCAGCAGCGACGAGGACAGGGGGCCGGGGACCCAGTACTTC.

This clonotype was seen at least ten times. The chain couples TRBV2 to TRBJ1-4, with D perhaps matching TRBD1 (5 bases). The CDR3 is 12 amino acids. Germline lookup yields CDR1 SNHLY and CDR2 FYNNEI. Trimming removed 8 bases at V and 7 bases at J, with 11 bases between. The CDR3 coding sequence is TGTGCCAGCGGGACGGGATCTGAAAAACTGTTTTTT. Protein sequence: CASGTGSEKLFF.

In its sample, this clonotype was seen many times. The rearrangement uses TRBV29-1 and TRBJ1-1, with D unclear. CDR3 length: 13 amino acids. Trimming pared 1 base from V and 0 bases from J, leaving 6 bases between. CDR1 and CDR2 (germline): SQVTM, ANQGSEA. Here the CDR3 DNA reads TGCAGCGTTGAAGGCAGGATGAACACTGAAGCTTTCTTT. As protein: CSVEGRMNTEAFF.

This clonotype was counted ten times or more. V and J are TRBV6-5 and TRBJ1-1, with unresolved D. In germline, CDR1 is MNHEY, CDR2 SVGAGI. V was pared by 2 bases and J by 0 bases, with 7 bases between. The CDR3 covers 14 residues. This CDR3 is CASSYLDMNTEAFF. In DNA form, the CDR3 reads TGTGCCAGCAGTTACCTCGACATGAACACTGAAGCTTTCTTT.

To note about this clonotype: A much larger clone differs by one base, so this may be a read error. V gene TRBV5-1 combines with J gene TRBJ1-2; unclear D gene. V was trimmed by 1 base and J by 6 bases, leaving 13 bases between them. There are 14 residues in the CDR3. CDR1 is SGHRS and CDR2 is YFSETQ in the germline V gene. CDR3 nucleotides: TGCGCCAGCAGCTTGATATCCACCGGGAATGGCTACACCTTC. Protein sequence: CASSLISTGNGYTF. Variable domain in full (rest from reference TRBV5-1 and TRBJ1-2): KAGVTQTPRYLIKTRGQQVTLSCSPISGHRSVSWYQQTPGQGLQFLFEYFSETQRNKGNFPGRFSGRQFSNSRSEMNVSTLELGDSALYLCASSLISTGNGYTFGSGTRLTVV.

The table lists this clonotype with many counts. J is TRBJ2-7 and V is TRBV11-2; 7 nucleotides match TRBD1. The germline gives CDR1 SGHAT, CDR2 FQNNGV. The V segment lost 7 bases and the J segment 0 bases; nucleotides outside the gene matches: 9. The CDR3 runs to 15 residues. CDR3 nucleotide sequence: TGTGCCAGCACTCTAGACAGGGCGAGCTCCTACGAGCAGTACTTC. Protein product: CASTLDRASSYEQYF.

This clonotype was seen more than once but under ten times. The chain couples TRBV4-1 to TRBJ2-1, with 12 nucleotides matching TRBD2. V was clipped by 5 bases and J by 7 bases; unmatched bases: 9. CDR1 and CDR2 from the germline V gene are MGHRA and YSYEKL. The CDR3 length is 16 residues. The CDR3 DNA follows: TGCGCCAGCAGCTCCTTGACTAGCGGGAGAGCAAATGAGCAGTTCTTC. It yields the protein CASSSLTSGRANEQFF.

The chain links TRBV6-1 to TRBJ2-2; TRBD2 agrees at 10 bases. Germline trimming cut 7 bases from V and 5 bases from J; bases unmatched to any gene: 4. CDR1 is MNHNS and CDR2 is SASEGT in the germline V gene. CDR3 length equals 14 residues. In DNA, the CDR3 is TGTGCCAGCAAACTAGCGGGAATGACCGGGGAGCTGTTTTTT. Encoded protein: CASKLAGMTGELFF.

The CDR3 DNA reads as TGTGCCAGCAGCCGTGAGGGGGCCTACAATGAGCAGTTCTTC. Protein sequence: CASSREGAYNEQFF. This chain uses TRBV11-3 with TRBJ2-1, with D possibly TRBD1 on 6 matching bases. Germline V lookup: CDR1 SGHNT, CDR2 YENEEA. The CDR3 loop spans 14 amino acids. V was shortened by 5 bases and J by 2 bases, with 10 bases between the two germline ends.

Details on this clonotype: A read error may be the cause here, since a much bigger clone is one base away. The chain carries TRBV5-1 and TRBJ2-5; D remains ambiguous. CDR3 length: 13 amino acids. CDR1 and CDR2 (germline): SGHRS, YFSETQ. The CDR3 DNA sequence: TGCGCCAGCAGCTTGGGGCGCACCGAGACCCCGTACTTC. It specifies CASSLGRTETPYF.

This clonotype has just a few counts. J is TRBJ2-7 and V is TRBV5-6, with 14 bases matching TRBD2. CDR1 SGHDT and CDR2 YYEEEE come from the germline V gene. The V gene end was trimmed by 4 bases and the J gene end by 0 bases; junction bases not matched to a gene: 3. The CDR3 is 16 amino acids. Here the CDR3 reads CASSTGTSGSSYEQYF. CDR3 coding DNA: TGTGCCAGCAGCACCGGGACTAGCGGGAGCTCCTACGAGCAGTACTTC.